These T cell receptor beta chains were read from a single sample in a study of molecular identifiers for immune sequencing clone quantification. One entry per CDR3 protein, called by TCRdb with MiXCR from the PCR reads. The repertoire holds approximately 680,000 distinct CDR3 sequences, with 25% as singletons. The sequencing input was naive CD8+ T cells from blood, with Jurkat cell RNA spiked in. Every receptor here comes from a human donor in good health. Some libraries in this study had Jurkat cell RNA spiked in. The conserved cysteine and the conserved F or W are not part of the CDR3 here. Clone size is shown for a subset of rows, as once, few, many or a class of expanded clone.

CDR3aa,v_gene,abundance,j_gene
SARHRDYTGELF,TRBV20-1,many,TRBJ2-2
ASSPLLESNEQY,TRBV28,many,TRBJ2-7
ASSLVGANEQF,TRBV5-1,NA,TRBJ2-1
SARDGGGGYEQY,TRBV20-1,many,TRBJ2-7
ASSFFAAHSYEQY,TRBV5-6,few,TRBJ2-7
ASSWGDRYEQY,TRBV7-6,NA,TRBJ2-7
ASSLSGGVFYEQY,TRBV7-9,NA,TRBJ2-7
AISEKAGASTDTQY,TRBV10-3,many,TRBJ2-3
ASSPLRDRGPETQY,TRBV27,few,TRBJ2-5
ASSIGHRGAGEQY,TRBV19,few,TRBJ2-7
ASSSPGQIYEQY,TRBV28,few,TRBJ2-7
ASSQGWGNGNTIY,TRBV4-3,many,TRBJ1-3
ASSTRDRGYGGELF,TRBV6-2/TRBV6-3,few,TRBJ2-2
ASSTGVFASYEQY,TRBV4-1,NA,TRBJ2-7
ASSSGTDPWEQY,TRBV27,few,TRBJ2-7
SVEMYRESMNTEAF,TRBV29-1,many,TRBJ1-1
ASSFFQGRETQY,TRBV28,NA,TRBJ2-5
ATSESGRMSNQPQH,TRBV24-1,NA,TRBJ1-5
ASSGPDREGYGYT,TRBV28,few,TRBJ1-2
ASSLAGGNQPRH,TRBV7-9,NA,TRBJ1-5
SAPAPRAGGITWITDTQY,TRBV20-1,few,TRBJ2-3
ASSPSSTGVGSPLH,TRBV9,many,TRBJ1-6
ASSVGGLSQETQY,TRBV9,many,TRBJ2-5
AWSVLGGLLDEQY,TRBV30,many,TRBJ2-7
ASSLVPGRNSPLH,TRBV7-8,NA,TRBJ1-6
SARDRRDRGLQRTDTQY,TRBV20-1,many,TRBJ2-3